The 14 T cell receptor beta chains below all came from one sample that was sequenced in a study of T cell repertoires in cytomegalovirus infection. The antigens of these receptors remain unknown. TCRdb re-called the reads with MiXCR, one entry per CDR3 protein. This sample has approximately 110,000 distinct CDR3 sequences, with about 30% found just once. This specimen consisted of CD8+ T cells from cultured PBMCs, obtained from culture after CMV antigen stimulation. Receptors originate from a human donor in good health (CMV status not recorded). Some clones in this sample may be carry-over from other donors' samples.

The table lists this clonotype with many counts. The chain carries TRBV28 and TRBJ2-6; no clear D. The V end lost 6 bases, the J end lost 4 bases, and 10 bases lay between the germline ends. Germline CDR1 and CDR2: MDHEN and SYDVKM. The CDR3 totals 14 residues. DNA for the CDR3: TGTGCCAGCAGCCCCTACCCGGGGGCCAACGTCCTGACTTTC. It encodes CASSPYPGANVLTF. The variable domain in full, completed from reference TRBV28 and TRBJ2-6, reads DVKVTQSSRYLVKRTGEKVFLECVQDMDHENMFWYRQDPGLGLRLIYFSYDVKMKEKGDIPEGYSVSREKKERFSLILESASTNQTSMYLCASSPYPGANVLTFGAGSRLTVL.

This clonotype was seen at least ten times. V and J are TRBV6-6 and TRBJ2-3, with a tentative D call TRBD1 (7 bases). Germline-derived CDR1 and CDR2 are MNHNY and SVGAGI (reference sequence). V lost 0 bases and J lost 4, with 11 bases in between. CDR3 length equals 15 residues. The CDR3 DNA sequence: TGTGCCAGCAGTTACTCGGCCAGGGGGGCAGATACGCAGTATTTT. The encoded protein is CASSYSARGADTQYF.

This clonotype was counted once. V and J are TRBV20-1 and TRBJ2-1; D is perhaps TRBD2 (6 bases). There are 13 residues in the CDR3. The V end was cut by 0 bases, the J end by 8 bases, with 11 bases between. The V gene's germline CDR1 is DFQATT and CDR2 SNEGSKA (reference sequence). CDR3: CSARDHRRDEQFF. The DNA of the CDR3 is TGCAGTGCTAGAGATCATCGGAGGGATGAGCAGTTCTTC.

The V gene is TRBV12-3 or TRBV12-4, the J gene TRBJ1-2, with 8 bases lining up with TRBD1. With 8 bases clipped from V and 8 bases from J, the junction kept 4 bases outside the gene matches. There are 11 residues in the CDR3. The CDR3 sequence is CASGTGGGYTF. In nucleotides, the CDR3 is TGTGCCAGCGGCACAGGGGGAGGCTACACCTTC.

The chain is built from TRBV28 and TRBJ2-5; D is unclear. Trimming shortened V by 6 bases and J by 7 bases, and 12 bases separated the two germline ends. Germline V lookup: CDR1 MDHEN, CDR2 SYDVKM. There are 12 residues in the CDR3. The CDR3 DNA follows: TGTGCCAGCAGCCCCGGAGCCGGGACCCAGTACTTC. Residues: CASSPGAGTQYF.

There are a few counts of this clonotype. The chain couples TRBV5-1 to TRBJ1-1, with a tentative D call TRBD1 (6 bases). Deletions cut 4 bases from V and 0 bases from J, with 22 bases between. Germline V lookup: CDR1 SGHRS, CDR2 YFSETQ. This CDR3 contains 18 residues. CDR3: CASSPGGGGGQVNTEAFF. CDR3 DNA sequence: TGCGCCAGCAGCCCCGGGGGAGGCGGGGGGCAGGTGAACACTGAAGCTTTCTTT.

At least ten counts were recorded for this clonotype. The chain combines TRBV6-1 with TRBJ1-4; D call uncertain. The ends were cut back, 0 bases at V and 2 bases at J, with 13 bases in the middle. Germline-derived CDR1 and CDR2 are MNHNS and SASEGT. The CDR3 has 17 amino acids. The CDR3 region is CASSEARSGRTNEKLFF. The CDR3 bases are TGTGCCAGCAGTGAAGCAAGGTCGGGGAGGACTAATGAAAAACTGTTTTTT.

The chain uses TRBV28 and TRBJ2-6; TRBD1 matches 8 bases. CDR1 is MDHEN, CDR2 SYDVKM, per germline. After removal of 4 bases from V and 1 base from J, the junction contained 15 bases not matched to a gene. The CDR3 sequence is 20 residues long. As DNA, the CDR3 is TGTGCCAGCAGTTACGGACAGGGAGGATGGTTGAAGTCTGGGGCCAACGTCCTGACTTTC. It yields the protein CASSYGQGGWLKSGANVLTF.

V and J are TRBV14 and TRBJ1-1, with 9 nucleotides matching TRBD1. The junction had 15 bases not matched to a gene; V was cut back by 1 base and J by 3 bases. The CDR3 length is 19 residues. CDR1 is SGHDN and CDR2 is FVKESK in the germline V gene. The CDR3 here is CASSQGRAPGTGLYTEAFF. CDR3 in DNA: TGTGCCAGCAGCCAAGGCAGGGCTCCCGGGACAGGGTTGTACACTGAAGCTTTCTTT.

J is TRBJ2-1 and V is TRBV7-9, with TRBD2 matching over 12 bases. The trim removed 6 bases at V and 5 bases at J, leaving 14 bases unmatched. CDR3 length: 18 residues. Germline V gives CDR1 SEHNR, CDR2 FQNEAQ (reference sequence). CDR3 bases: TGTGCCAGCAGATCTACTAGCGGGGGGCCCGTTGGGAACAATGAGCAGTTCTTC. Translating gives CASRSTSGGPVGNNEQFF.

The gene calls are TRBV5-1 and TRBJ2-2, with D perhaps matching TRBD2 (6 bases). Germline CDR1 reads SGHRS; CDR2 reads YFSETQ. Between the trimmed V and J ends, which lost 9 bases and 4 bases, there was a span of 16 bases. This CDR3 is 14 amino acids long. This CDR3 reads CATSLGGVTGELFF. In nucleotides, the CDR3 is TGCGCCACGTCCCTTGGAGGGGTCACCGGGGAGCTGTTTTTT.

The J gene is TRBJ2-3, the V gene TRBV9, with TRBD2 matching over 10 bases. V gave up 0 bases and J gave up 6 bases; unmatched junction bases: 10. The germline CDR1 and CDR2 sequences are SGDLS and YYNGEE. The CDR3 runs to 17 residues. CDR3 loop: CASSVATSGGARDTQYF. CDR3 coding DNA: TGTGCCAGCAGCGTAGCTACCAGCGGGGGGGCCAGGGATACGCAGTATTTT.

The CDR3, as DNA: TGTGCCAGCAGCCAAGGTCCGGGGCCAGATACGCAGTATTTT. This sequence encodes CASSQGPGPDTQYF. The chain has TRBV3-1 and TRBJ2-3, with D perhaps matching TRBD1 or TRBD2 (5 bases each). Trimming pared 1 base from V and 4 bases from J, leaving 9 bases between. The length of the CDR3 is 14 residues. Germline V gives CDR1 LGHDT, CDR2 YNNKEL (reference sequence).

This rearrangement joins TRBV7-4 to TRBJ1-1; D is perhaps TRBD1 (5 bases). V was clipped by 5 bases and J by 2 bases, with 15 bases between them. The CDR3 covers 15 residues. Looked up from germline, CDR1 is SGHVT and CDR2 is SQSDAQ. In DNA form, the CDR3 reads TGTGCCAGCAGCGGCCTCGTGGGGGGTAACACTGAAGCTTTCTTT. It translates to CASSGLVGGNTEAFF.